This passage covers 9 T cell receptor beta chains from one sample sequenced in a study of naive and memory T cell subsets. Amplification of ligated cDNA took four PCR rounds with SP2 and nested alpha and beta constant primers. In TCRdb, the 5' RACE reads were re-called with MiXCR into one record per CDR3 protein. The data contain 56,000 or so distinct CDR3 sequences, 6.5% to 8.5% of them singletons. An oligonucleotide containing a UMI was ligated to the 3' end of TCR cDNA. These TCRs come from a female donor in good health.

This clonotype has a count of ten or more. The V and J genes are TRBV3-1 and TRBJ2-5; D possibly corresponds to TRBD2 (6 bases). From germline, CDR1 is LGHDT and CDR2 YNNKEL (reference sequence). This CDR3 is built from 17 residues. V was trimmed by 4 bases and J by 5 bases, leaving 23 bases between them. The CDR3 region has the DNA TGTGCCAGCAGCCCTGGACTATTGGGCGGGGCTCCTGAGACCCAGTACTTC. It encodes CASSPGLLGGAPETQYF.

This clonotype was seen many times. The CDR3 reads CASSQETGSPQHF. CDR3 nucleotides: TGCGCCAGCAGCCAAGAAACAGGGTCGCCCCAGCATTTT. This sequence joins TRBV4-3 and TRBJ1-5, with a tentative D call TRBD1 (6 bases). CDR3 size: 13 residues. In germline, CDR1 is LGHNA, CDR2 YSLEER. V lost 0 bases, J lost 9 bases, and 9 bases lay in between.

This clonotype was found a few times. J is TRBJ2-1 and V is TRBV6-1; 10 nucleotides align to TRBD1. Trimming cost V 6 bases and J 9 bases; bases outside gene matches: 14. Germline values: CDR1 MNHNS, CDR2 SASEGT. CDR3 size: 16 residues. Written as DNA, the CDR3 is TGTGCCAGCAGCCCCCCGGGACAGGGGTTTCTCAGTGAGCAGTTCTTC. This translates into CASSPPGQGFLSEQFF.

Only a few counts were recorded for this clonotype. CDR3 amino acids: CASSLSGGASAGYTF. CDR3 coding DNA: TGTGCCAGCAGCCTATCAGGGGGCGCGTCGGCCGGCTACACCTTC. The rearrangement uses TRBV11-1 and TRBJ1-2; TRBD1 aligns across 8 bases. V gave up 5 bases and J gave up 8 bases; unmatched junction bases: 13. Looked up from germline, CDR1 is SGHAT and CDR2 is FQDESV (reference sequence). The CDR3 sequence is 15 residues long.

This clonotype was seen a handful of times. The chain carries TRBV30 and TRBJ1-1; D gene uncertain. CDR1 and CDR2 (germline): GTSNPN, SVGIG (reference sequence). V lost 0 bases to trimming and J lost 1 base, with 6 bases between them. The CDR3 spans 13 residues. The CDR3 region is CAWSVRANTEAFF. CDR3 coding DNA: TGTGCCTGGAGTGTACGAGCGAACACTGAAGCTTTCTTT.

The J gene is TRBJ2-5, the V gene TRBV28, with D perhaps matching TRBD1 or TRBD2 (5 bases each). Trimming shortened V by 6 bases and J by 2 bases, and 19 bases separated the two germline ends. This CDR3 is built from 16 residues. The germline V gene encodes CDR1 MDHEN and CDR2 SYDVKM. Here the CDR3 reads CASSPLAVGRQETQYF. CDR3 in DNA: TGTGCCAGCAGCCCCTTGGCGGTGGGACGACAAGAGACCCAGTACTTC.

This clonotype was observed many times. The chain uses TRBV20-1 and TRBJ1-6; D remains ambiguous. Germline CDR1 is DFQATT and CDR2 is SNEGSKA (reference sequence). The CDR3 has 14 amino acids. V gave up 6 bases and J gave up 9 bases, with 18 bases separating them. CDR3 sequence (DNA): TGCAGTGCGCCGAGGGAGTCCCTCAGTTCACCCCTCCACTTT. It specifies CSAPRESLSSPLHF.

This clonotype was observed many times. The rearrangement links TRBV6-4 to TRBJ2-2; the match to TRBD2 covers 11 bases. Germline-derived CDR1 and CDR2 are MRHNA and SNTAGT. The CDR3 totals 16 residues. V dropped 6 bases and J dropped 2; count of bases not matched to a gene: 5. This CDR3 reads CASSELAGDNTGELFF. CDR3 sequence (DNA): TGTGCCAGCAGCGAACTAGCGGGGGATAACACCGGGGAGCTGTTTTTT.

This clonotype was counted ten times or more. The J gene is TRBJ1-1, the V gene TRBV6-5; D is uncertain. The germline gives CDR1 MNHEY, CDR2 SVGAGI. The V end lost 6 bases, the J end lost 5 bases, and 13 bases lay between the germline ends. This CDR3 region has 13 residues. This CDR3 is CASSRTTLTEAFF. For the CDR3, the DNA is TGTGCCAGCAGCCGGACCACATTGACTGAAGCTTTCTTT.